Each of the 32 T cell receptor beta chains below was sequenced from the same sample in a study of T cells after yellow fever vaccination. TCRdb called the 5' RACE reads again in MiXCR, with one record for every CDR3 protein. The sample consists of hundreds of thousands of distinct CDR3 sequences, over 9% of them appearing once. The input for sequencing was PBMCs, taken on the day of the yellow fever booster vaccination. The source of these receptors is a man aged 25-45 years who received the YFV17D yellow fever vaccine.

The sample holds a few counts of this clonotype. The genes are TRBV5-1 and TRBJ2-7; a weak D match, TRBD1 (7 bases). The CDR3 totals 14 residues. Germline V gene data show CDR1 as SGHRS and CDR2 as YFSETQ. V was cut by 7 bases and J by 2 bases, with 16 bases left in between. CDR3 DNA sequence: TGCGCCAGCGCGGGGAAAGGGGGCACCTACGAGCAGTACTTC. Translated, it gives CASAGKGGTYEQYF.

The J gene is TRBJ2-2, the V gene TRBV9; the match to TRBD2 covers 14 bases. Looked up from germline, CDR1 is SGDLS and CDR2 is YYNGEE. CDR3 length equals 16 residues. Trimming cost V 6 bases and J 6 bases; bases outside gene matches: 7. The CDR3: CASTPRLAGGPGELFF. The DNA for the CDR3 is TGTGCCAGCACCCCGCGACTAGCGGGAGGGCCCGGGGAGCTGTTTTTT. Full variable domain (remainder filled in from reference TRBV9 and TRBJ2-2): DSGVTQTPKHLITATGQRVTLRCSPRSGDLSVYWYQQSLDQGLQFLIQYYNGEERAKGNILERFSAQQFPDLHSELNLSSLELGDSALYFCASTPRLAGGPGELFFGEGSRLTVL.

The chain has TRBV24-1 and TRBJ2-5; possible D gene TRBD1, 5 bases. CDR1 KGHDR and CDR2 SFDVKD come from the germline V gene. V was cut by 2 bases and J by 14 bases, with 11 bases left in between. This CDR3 has 11 residues. CDR3 in amino acids: CATSDSWGLYF. In DNA, the CDR3 is TGTGCCACCAGTGATTCATGGGGCCTATACTTC.

The chain uses TRBV27 and TRBJ2-4, with D possibly being TRBD1 (6 bases). V lost 4 bases and J lost 0, with 13 bases in between. This CDR3 region has 16 residues. Germline assignment: CDR1 MNHEY and CDR2 SMNVEV (reference sequence). The CDR3 reads CASSSHRELAKNIQYF. For the CDR3, the DNA is TGTGCCAGCAGTTCCCACAGGGAACTAGCCAAAAACATTCAGTACTTC.

The chain employs TRBV7-9 and TRBJ1-4; D ambiguous. CDR1 is SEHNR, CDR2 FQNEAQ, per germline (reference sequence). This CDR3 comprises 12 residues. The V end was cut by 5 bases, the J end by 7 bases, with 8 bases between. The CDR3 sequence is CASSPQPEKLFF. The CDR3 DNA is TGTGCCAGCAGCCCCCAACCTGAAAAACTGTTTTTT.

The rearrangement joins TRBV18 to TRBJ2-3; 7 bases align to TRBD2. CDR1 is KGHSH and CDR2 is LQKENI in the germline V gene. Trimming took 0 bases from V and 7 from J; bases not matched to a gene: 13. This CDR3 contains 17 residues. This CDR3 is CASSPPRGGSTPNTQYF. The CDR3 DNA follows: TGTGCCAGCTCACCACCGCGGGGCGGGAGTACCCCAAATACGCAGTATTTT. Filled out from reference TRBV18 and TRBJ2-3, the complete variable domain reads NAGVMQNPRHLVRRRGQEARLRCSPMKGHSHVYWYRQLPEEGLKFMVYLQKENIIDESGMPKERFSAEFPKEGPSILRIQQVVRGDSAAYFCASSPPRGGSTPNTQYFGPGTRLTVL.

This clonotype has only a few counts. The chain employs TRBV5-5 and TRBJ2-1; D is possibly TRBD2 (5 bases). The CDR3 length is 14 residues. Germline CDR1 is SGHKS and CDR2 is YYEKEE (reference sequence). The V end lost 1 base, the J end lost 6 bases, and 11 bases lay between the germline ends. The CDR3 loop reads CASSLSVGSNEQFF. The CDR3 DNA sequence: TGTGCCAGCAGCTTGAGCGTTGGGAGCAATGAGCAGTTCTTC.

This clonotype was seen a few times. V usage is TRBV7-3 and J usage is TRBJ2-1; tentatively, D is TRBD1 (6 bases). There are 15 residues in the CDR3. Trimming stripped 1 base from V and 1 base from J, with 8 bases between. Germline CDR1 SGHTA, CDR2 FQGTGA. Here the CDR3 reads CASSLSDRSYNEQFF. The CDR3 nucleotides are TGTGCCAGCAGCTTAAGTGACAGGTCCTACAATGAGCAGTTCTTC.

The table lists this clonotype with a few counts. The V gene is TRBV3-1, the J gene TRBJ1-2, with a tentative D call TRBD1 (6 bases). Trimming removed 4 bases at V and 4 bases at J, with 13 bases between. Germline V gene data show CDR1 as LGHDT and CDR2 as YNNKEL (reference sequence). The CDR3 contains 14 residues. This chain's CDR3 is CASSPAGQSYGYTF. DNA for the CDR3: TGTGCCAGCAGCCCCGCAGGACAGAGCTATGGCTACACCTTC.

This clonotype was recorded a few times. This chain joins TRBV4-2 and TRBJ2-7; the D gene is possibly TRBD2 (5 bases). Germline CDR1 is LGHNA and CDR2 is YNFKEQ. Deletions cut 1 base from V and 3 bases from J, with 16 bases between. The CDR3 length is 16 residues. CDR3 nucleotide sequence: TGTGCCAGCAGCCAAGGACGGGGTGTAGCTGTCTACGAGCAGTACTTC. As protein: CASSQGRGVAVYEQYF.

The chain carries TRBV4-3 and TRBJ2-1; D may be TRBD2 (6 bases). The CDR3 consists of 15 residues. CDR1 LGHNA and CDR2 YSLEER come from the germline V gene. Trimming took off 1 base at V and 6 bases at J, with 13 bases between the two ends. The CDR3 DNA is TGCGCCAGCAGCCAAGGATTTGCGGGGATCAATGAGCAGTTCTTC. It encodes CASSQGFAGINEQFF.

Only a few counts were recorded for this clonotype. The chain combines TRBV19 with TRBJ1-2; 7 nucleotides line up with TRBD1. The germline CDR1 and CDR2 sequences are LNHDA and SQIVND (reference sequence). The CDR3 contains 13 residues. The trim removed 8 bases at V and 4 bases at J, leaving 7 bases unmatched. CDR3 protein: CASATGTVYGYTF. The CDR3, as DNA: TGTGCCAGTGCGACTGGGACAGTCTATGGCTACACCTTC.

This clonotype was counted only a few times. V gene TRBV19 combines with J gene TRBJ2-1; 11 bases are shared with TRBD2. This CDR3 contains 15 residues. CDR1 LNHDA and CDR2 SQIVND come from the germline V gene (reference sequence). Trimming removed 10 bases from V and 7 bases from J; junction bases left unmatched: 12. The CDR3 coding sequence is TGTGCCACCCGACTAGCGGGACTAGAAAGTAATGAGCAGTTCTTC. It translates to CATRLAGLESNEQFF.

The chain uses TRBV6-2 or TRBV6-3 and TRBJ2-7; D might be TRBD1 or TRBD2, each matching 6 bases. V gave up 5 bases and J gave up 9 bases, with 17 bases separating them. The CDR3 has 13 residues. CDR1 is MNHEY and CDR2 is SVGEGT in the germline V gene. The DNA of the CDR3 is TGTGCCAGCAGTCGACAACAGGGAGGATGGCAGTACTTC. Encoded protein: CASSRQQGGWQYF.

The chain combines TRBV19 with TRBJ1-5; possible D gene TRBD1, 5 bases. The CDR3 has 14 residues. The germline V gene has CDR1 LNHDA and CDR2 SQIVND (reference sequence). V was clipped by 6 bases and J by 4 bases, with 13 bases between them. CDR3 sequence: CASSYPGGNQPQHF. CDR3 in DNA: TGTGCCAGTAGCTATCCGGGGGGGAATCAGCCCCAGCATTTT. Together with reference TRBV19 and TRBJ1-5, the CDR3 gives the full variable domain: DGGITQSPKYLFRKEGQNVTLSCEQNLNHDAMYWYRQDPGQGLRLIYYSQIVNDFQKGDIAEGYSVSREKKESFPLTVTSAQKNPTAFYLCASSYPGGNQPQHFGDGTRLSIL.

The J gene is TRBJ2-1, the V gene TRBV12-3 or TRBV12-4; TRBD2 agrees at 11 bases. The CDR3 loop spans 16 amino acids. V lost 3 bases and J lost 9; bases outside the gene matches: 10. The DNA of the CDR3 is TGTGCCAGCAGTTTTTTAGCGGGAGGGCCGATCGGTGAGCAGTTCTTC. This sequence encodes CASSFLAGGPIGEQFF.

The chain is built from TRBV7-2 and TRBJ2-1; D unresolved. CDR1 SGHTA and CDR2 FQGNSA come from the germline V gene. The germline V and J ends were trimmed by 6 bases and 10 bases, with 13 bases remaining between them. The CDR3 sequence is 12 residues long. The CDR3 DNA follows: TGTGCCAGCAGTTGGGCGCAATCGGAGCAGTTCTTC. Amino acids: CASSWAQSEQFF.

This clonotype showed up just a few times. The chain recombines TRBV4-2 with TRBJ2-3; possible D gene TRBD2, 6 bases. The germline V gene encodes CDR1 LGHNA and CDR2 YNFKEQ. The CDR3 spans 17 residues. V was pared by 0 bases and J by 3 bases, with 16 bases between. CDR3 amino acids: CASSQDLPGAVTDTQYF. CDR3 in DNA: TGTGCCAGCAGCCAAGATCTGCCGGGAGCTGTAACAGATACGCAGTATTTT.

This clonotype was observed a handful of times. The chain employs TRBV10-2 and TRBJ2-6; 11 bases match TRBD2. Germline assignment: CDR1 WSHSY and CDR2 SAAADI. The J segment lost 1 base and the V segment lost 4 bases, leaving 6 bases of the junction unmatched. This CDR3 region has 18 residues. The DNA of the CDR3 is TGCGCCAGCAGTGCCGCGACTAGCGGGATTTCTGGGGCCAACGTCCTGACTTTC. Its translation: CASSAATSGISGANVLTF.

This chain's CDR3 is CASSYSRGSGTQYF. For the CDR3, the DNA is TGTGCCAGCAGTTACTCCCGTGGGTCGGGAACCCAGTACTTC. V usage is TRBV6-5 and J usage is TRBJ2-5; D may be TRBD2 (5 bases). Germline lookup yields CDR1 MNHEY and CDR2 SVGAGI. The CDR3 loop spans 14 amino acids. The V and J ends lost 0 bases and 8 bases respectively, with 13 bases between them.

The table lists this clonotype with many counts. The chain joins TRBV24-1 to TRBJ2-3, with D possibly being TRBD2 (5 bases). Trimming removed 9 bases from V and 1 base from J, with 13 bases in between. The CDR3 length is 14 residues. CDR1 KGHDR and CDR2 SFDVKD come from the germline V gene. The CDR3 is CATSPSGGTDTQYF. In DNA form, the CDR3 reads TGTGCCACCTCCCCAAGCGGAGGCACAGATACGCAGTATTTT.

This clonotype has a handful of counts. The rearrangement uses TRBV3-1 and TRBJ2-1; D may be TRBD2 (6 bases). In germline, CDR1 is LGHDT, CDR2 YNNKEL (reference sequence). The CDR3 runs 14 residues. Trimming pared 4 bases from V and 9 bases from J, leaving 16 bases between. The CDR3 loop reads CASSRGGKEFEQFF. CDR3 DNA: TGTGCCAGCAGCCGAGGCGGGAAGGAGTTTGAGCAGTTCTTC.

The chain joins TRBV5-1 to TRBJ2-5, with 10 bases that match TRBD1. The CDR3 consists of 15 residues. Germline CDR1 reads SGHRS; CDR2 reads YFSETQ. V dropped 4 bases and J dropped 4; count of bases not matched to a gene: 7. Here the CDR3 reads CASSPGQGSGETQYF. The DNA for the CDR3 is TGCGCCAGCAGCCCGGGACAGGGGAGTGGAGAGACCCAGTACTTC. Full variable domain (missing parts from reference TRBV5-1 and TRBJ2-5): KAGVTQTPRYLIKTRGQQVTLSCSPISGHRSVSWYQQTPGQGLQFLFEYFSETQRNKGNFPGRFSGRQFSNSRSEMNVSTLELGDSALYLCASSPGQGSGETQYFGPGTRLLVL.

V and J are TRBV28 and TRBJ1-5, with no clear D. The CDR3 has 12 amino acids. Germline loops: CDR1 MDHEN, CDR2 SYDVKM. Trimming pared 4 bases from V and 7 bases from J, leaving 8 bases between. The CDR3 sequence is CASSSLVQPQHF. CDR3 DNA: TGTGCCAGCAGTTCTCTCGTACAGCCCCAGCATTTT.

There are a few counts of this clonotype. The rearrangement uses TRBV12-3 or TRBV12-4 and TRBJ2-1, with D perhaps TRBD2 (6 bases). The CDR3 has 12 amino acids. Trimming took 5 bases from V and 6 from J, leaving 8 bases between them. CDR3 in amino acids: CASSTSPNEQFF. The CDR3 DNA sequence: TGTGCCAGCAGTACTAGCCCCAATGAGCAGTTCTTC.

The chain couples TRBV7-2 to TRBJ2-3; TRBD2 matches at 9 bases. The germline gives CDR1 SGHTA, CDR2 FQGNSA. Unmatched junction bases numbered 3, after V lost 1 base and J lost 4 bases. The CDR3 is 15 residues long. The CDR3: CASSLVRTSADTQYF. The CDR3 DNA sequence: TGTGCCAGCAGCTTAGTTCGGACTAGCGCAGATACGCAGTATTTT. Filled out from reference TRBV7-2 and TRBJ2-3, the complete variable domain reads GAGVSQSPSNKVTEKGKDVELRCDPISGHTALYWYRQSLGQGLEFLIYFQGNSAPDKSGLPSDRFSAERTGGSVSTLTIQRTQQEDSAVYLCASSLVRTSADTQYFGPGTRLTVL.

This clonotype was found a few times. The chain carries TRBV19 and TRBJ2-7; TRBD2 matches 8 bases. V lost 5 bases, J lost 0 bases, and 3 bases stayed unmatched. The CDR3 runs to 14 residues. Per germline, CDR1 LNHDA and CDR2 SQIVND (reference sequence). CDR3 loop: CASSAGTSSYEQYF. The DNA for the CDR3 is TGTGCCAGTAGTGCCGGGACTAGCTCCTACGAGCAGTACTTC.

The rearrangement links TRBV3-1 to TRBJ1-4; D remains unclear. Trimming shortened V by 0 bases and J by 3 bases, and 8 bases separated the two germline ends. CDR3 length: 15 amino acids. Germline values: CDR1 LGHDT, CDR2 YNNKEL (reference sequence). This chain's CDR3 is CASSQDQKANEKLFF. CDR3 bases: TGTGCCAGCAGCCAAGATCAGAAGGCTAATGAAAAACTGTTTTTT.

The chain has TRBV30 and TRBJ2-5; TRBD2 agrees at 8 bases. CDR1 is GTSNPN, CDR2 SVGIG, per germline (reference sequence). CDR3 length: 14 amino acids. Unmatched junction bases numbered 5, after V lost 1 base and J lost 4 bases. The CDR3 region has the DNA TGTGCCTGGAGTGAAAAAGCGGGAGTAGAGACCCAGTACTTC. Its translation is CAWSEKAGVETQYF.

The CDR3 sequence: CASSLEGRSDGIQYF. CDR3 coding DNA: TGCGCCAGCAGCTTGGAGGGACGATCTGACGGCATTCAGTACTTC. This chain connects TRBV5-1 to TRBJ2-4, with D possibly being TRBD1 or TRBD2 (5 bases each). Germline V lookup: CDR1 SGHRS, CDR2 YFSETQ. V was pared by 0 bases and J by 9 bases, with 16 bases between. The CDR3 runs to 15 residues.

The rearrangement joins TRBV19 to TRBJ2-4; D not resolved. The germline V gene has CDR1 LNHDA and CDR2 SQIVND (reference sequence). The V and J ends lost 4 bases and 9 bases respectively, with 7 bases between them. The CDR3 consists of 11 residues. The CDR3 DNA follows: TGTGCCAGTAGTAACTCCCCCATTCAGTACTTC. As protein: CASSNSPIQYF. Drawing the rest from reference TRBV19 and TRBJ2-4, the complete variable domain is DGGITQSPKYLFRKEGQNVTLSCEQNLNHDAMYWYRQDPGQGLRLIYYSQIVNDFQKGDIAEGYSVSREKKESFPLTVTSAQKNPTAFYLCASSNSPIQYFGAGTRLSVL.

This clonotype has a handful of counts. The rearrangement joins TRBV4-3 to TRBJ2-7; D gene uncertain. Trimming left V 1 base short and J 9 bases short, with 10 bases between. The CDR3 contains 12 residues. The germline V gene has CDR1 LGHNA and CDR2 YSLEER. The CDR3 is CASSQGKLRQYF. CDR3 DNA sequence: TGCGCCAGCAGCCAAGGGAAGCTCAGGCAGTACTTC.